This passage covers 8 T cell receptor beta chains from one sample sequenced in a study of a mutant IDH1 vaccine in newly diagnosed glioma. Antigen specificity for these receptors is unknown. TCRdb's copy holds only in-frame clones and misses some; the assay was immunoSEQ multiplex PCR. In the table there are some 80,000 clones, 75% to 90% of which are singletons. The time point was: week 23, last vaccination. It was 300 ug of mutant IDH1 20-mer peptide that made up each vaccine dose, given with topical imiquimod. The sequences come from PBMCs, collected from a glioma patient whose treatment included an IDH1 peptide vaccine. The receptors shown here come from a woman aged 45 to 65 with glioma.

CDR3 DNA: TGTGCCAGTAGTCCGGGGGGCCTCTCCTACGAGCAGTACTTC. Translating it yields CASSPGGLSYEQYF. This chain links TRBV19 with TRBJ2-7; possibly TRBD2 for D (7 bases). The CDR3 is made up of 14 amino acids. The V gene's germline CDR1 is LNHDA and CDR2 SQIVND (reference sequence). The ends were cut back, 5 bases at V and 0 bases at J, with 11 bases in the middle.

The chain carries TRBV6-1 and TRBJ2-5; D tentatively reads TRBD1 or TRBD2 (5 bases each). The DNA matches TRBJ2-7 better at its end, which makes the J call doubtful. Germline values: CDR1 MNHNS, CDR2 SASEGT. The CDR3 spans 15 residues. CDR3 sequence (DNA): TGTGCCAGCAGCATGGGGGTACGAACAACCTACGAGCAGTACTTC. Translating gives CASSMGVRTTYEQYF.

This chain uses TRBV29-1 with TRBJ1-1; the D gene is possibly TRBD1 (5 bases). The germline gives CDR1 SQVTM, CDR2 ANQGSEA. Trimming removed 3 bases from V and 0 bases from J, with 11 bases in between. The CDR3 totals 14 residues. This CDR3 is CSVEGGGMNTEAFF. The DNA of the CDR3 is TGCAGCGTTGAGGGGGGTGGGATGAACACTGAAGCTTTCTTT.

The chain has TRBV5-4 and TRBJ1-2; no firm D call. Germline V gives CDR1 SGHNT, CDR2 YYREEE (reference sequence). V shed 2 bases and J shed 0 bases, with 5 bases lying between them. The CDR3 length is 13 residues. Written as DNA, the CDR3 is TGTGCCAGCAGCTTTCCTCCTAACTATGGCTACACCTTC. This codes for CASSFPPNYGYTF.

This clone has more than one count but fewer than ten. The chain combines TRBV4-1 with TRBJ1-5; D gene ambiguous. From germline, CDR1 is MGHRA and CDR2 YSYEKL. Trimming took off 0 bases at V and 0 bases at J, with 3 bases between the two ends. The CDR3 runs 14 residues. CDR3: CASSQDSSNQPQHF. DNA for the CDR3: TGCGCCAGCAGCCAAGATAGTAGCAATCAGCCCCAGCATTTT.

The rearrangement links TRBV18 to TRBJ2-7, with 8 bases lining up with TRBD1. Looked up from germline, CDR1 is KGHSH and CDR2 is LQKENI. The V segment lost 5 bases and the J segment 0 bases; nucleotides outside the gene matches: 6. The CDR3 totals 15 residues. CDR3 sequence: CASSEGQASSYEQYF. The DNA of the CDR3 is TGTGCCAGCTCAGAGGGACAGGCCTCCTCCTACGAGCAGTACTTC.

The chain couples TRBV18 to TRBJ1-4; D is possibly TRBD1 (6 bases). V lost 4 bases and J lost 4, with 13 bases in between. The CDR3 sequence is 15 residues long. Germline assignment: CDR1 KGHSH and CDR2 LQKENI. The CDR3, as DNA: TGTGCCAGCTCACTTTATTCGGGACATAATGAAAAACTGTTTTTT. It specifies CASSLYSGHNEKLFF.

This clone was seen just once. The chain uses TRBV5-4 and TRBJ2-5; D unresolved. Germline loops: CDR1 SGHNT, CDR2 YYREEE (reference sequence). V lost 4 bases to trimming and J lost 5 bases, with 21 bases between them. The length of the CDR3 is 16 residues. For the CDR3, the DNA is TGTGCCAGCAGCCCTGGCATTGAGCCCATCGGGGAGACCCAGTACTTC. Protein sequence: CASSPGIEPIGETQYF.